The 12 T cell receptor beta chains given below trace back to one sample, sequenced in a study of blood T cells in healthy people across ages. Combining a sample-barcoded 5' primer with a J-beta primer mix, a second PCR ran for roughly 7 to 11 cycles. TCRdb processed the 5' RACE reads anew with MiXCR; each CDR3 protein has one entry. Among over 450,000 distinct CDR3 sequences listed, under 30% were seen once. These data also featured in a second study, about T cells of mothers and their children.

Sequencing input: blood. Receptor source: a boy aged 5 to 17 in good health.

The J gene is TRBJ2-1, the V gene TRBV20-1; no definite D call. Germline lookup yields CDR1 DFQATT and CDR2 SNEGSKA (reference sequence). V lost 5 bases, J lost 7 bases, and 15 bases lay in between. This CDR3 spans 13 amino acids. This chain's CDR3 is CSARTTLKNEQFF. The CDR3 DNA follows: TGCAGTGCTCGGACCACCCTGAAGAATGAGCAGTTCTTC.

There are a few counts of this clonotype. The chain links TRBV5-1 to TRBJ1-1; TRBD1 aligns across 7 bases. The length of the CDR3 is 15 residues. CDR1 is SGHRS, CDR2 YFSETQ, per germline. With 6 bases clipped from V and 4 bases from J, the junction kept 12 bases outside the gene matches. The CDR3 here is CASTVGQARTTEAFF. CDR3 nucleotides: TGCGCCAGCACAGTAGGACAGGCGAGGACCACTGAAGCTTTCTTT.

There are a few counts of this clonotype. The V call is TRBV3-1, the J call TRBJ1-5; D is ambiguous. The CDR3 is made up of 15 amino acids. Germline V gene data show CDR1 as LGHDT and CDR2 as YNNKEL (reference sequence). V gave up 3 bases and J gave up 7 bases, with 16 bases separating them. The CDR3: CASSQAGLPGQPQHF. In nucleotides, the CDR3 is TGTGCCAGCAGCCAGGCGGGCCTCCCAGGACAGCCCCAGCATTTT.

This clonotype was seen more than once but under ten times. The J gene is TRBJ1-2, the V gene TRBV29-1; D might be TRBD1 (5 bases). V shed 3 bases and J shed 12 bases, with 14 bases lying between them. Germline V gene lookup returns CDR1 SQVTM and CDR2 ANQGSEA. This CDR3 region has 11 residues. This chain's CDR3 is CSVDAGRGNTF. In nucleotides, the CDR3 is TGCAGCGTTGACGCAGGGAGAGGCAACACCTTC.

The CDR3 spells CASRHPRASGTSYEQYF. Here the CDR3 DNA reads TGTGCCAGCAGGCACCCCCGGGCTAGCGGGACCTCCTACGAGCAGTACTTC. This sequence joins TRBV28 and TRBJ2-5; 9 bases fit TRBD2. The J call may not be correct, given that the DNA end is closer to TRBJ2-7. The CDR3 has 17 amino acids. The germline CDR1 and CDR2 sequences are MDHEN and SYDVKM.

In this sample, this clonotype turned up a few times. V usage is TRBV5-5 and J usage is TRBJ2-2, with D perhaps matching TRBD2 (6 bases). V was shortened by 4 bases and J by 7 bases, with 14 bases between the two germline ends. There are 14 residues in the CDR3. The germline gives CDR1 SGHKS, CDR2 YYEKEE (reference sequence). The CDR3 sequence: CASSTRRGVGELFF. In DNA, the CDR3 is TGTGCCAGCAGCACACGCCGCGGGGTCGGGGAGCTGTTTTTT. The whole variable domain, remainder taken from reference TRBV5-5 and TRBJ2-2, is DAGVTQSPTHLIKTRGQQVTLRCSPISGHKSVSWYQQVLGQGPQFIFQYYEKEERGRGNFPDRFSARQFPNYSSELNVNALLLGDSALYLCASSTRRGVGELFFGEGSRLTVL.

DNA for the CDR3: TGTGCCAGCAGCTTAACAGGGGGATACCCTAGCTACGAGCAGTACTTC. Its protein is CASSLTGGYPSYEQYF. The chain couples TRBV7-6 to TRBJ2-5, with 8 positions matching TRBD1. The DNA matches TRBJ2-7 better at its end, which makes the J call doubtful. Germline V gene data show CDR1 as SGHVS and CDR2 as FNYEAQ. The CDR3 contains 16 residues.

About this clonotype itself: This may arise from a read error, as a much more abundant clone is one base away. The rearrangement links TRBV6-1 to TRBJ1-5; D not resolved. Germline-derived CDR1 and CDR2 are MNHNS and SASEGT. Trimming pared 1 base from V and 5 bases from J, leaving 6 bases between. The CDR3 is made up of 13 amino acids. The CDR3 DNA reads TGTGCCAGCAGTGAAGACAGCCATCAGCCCCAGCATTTT. It yields the protein CASSEDSHQPQHF.

This clonotype has more than one count but fewer than ten. The CDR3 sequence: CASSSPDRVSGNTIYF. The CDR3, as DNA: TGTGCCAGCAGCTCACCAGACAGGGTCTCTGGAAACACCATATATTTT. The chain joins TRBV7-9 to TRBJ1-3; 7 bases map to TRBD1. Germline V lookup: CDR1 SEHNR, CDR2 FQNEAQ (reference sequence). V lost 4 bases, J lost 0 bases, and 6 bases stayed unmatched. The CDR3 covers 16 residues.

The V gene is TRBV7-2, the J gene TRBJ1-1, with a possible D match to TRBD1 (5 bases). The CDR3 runs to 13 residues. The V end was cut by 6 bases, the J end by 5 bases, with 13 bases between. The germline CDR1 and CDR2 sequences are SGHTA and FQGNSA. CDR3 nucleotides: TGTGCCAGCAGTGAGGGGTGTAAAACTGAAGCTTTCTTT. Its protein is CASSEGCKTEAFF.

This chain joins TRBV5-1 and TRBJ2-7; D unclear. The J call may be incorrect, as the DNA end agrees better with TRBJ2-1. The CDR3 spans 13 residues. Germline CDR1 reads SGHRS; CDR2 reads YFSETQ. This chain's CDR3 is CASSNQQQNEQFF. For the CDR3, the DNA is TGCGCCAGCAGCAATCAACAGCAGAATGAGCAGTTCTTC.

In its sample, this clonotype was seen a few times. The J gene is TRBJ2-1, the V gene TRBV6-2 or TRBV6-3, with TRBD2 matching over 8 bases. The germline CDR1 and CDR2 sequences are MNHEY and SVGEGT. This CDR3 is built from 16 residues. V lost 0 bases and J lost 9; bases outside the gene matches: 10. CDR3 residues: CASSYSRGGRRSEQFF. CDR3 DNA: TGTGCCAGCAGTTACTCACGGGGGGGCCGGCGGAGTGAGCAGTTCTTC.